Listed here is a single T cell receptor (beta chain). Its antigen is unknown. Sequencing used a NextSeq 550. The Human TCR Profiling Kit (MiLaboratory) was used to make UMI-labeled 5' RACE TRB cDNA libraries. cDNA synthesis used the entire amount of extracted RNA, and PCR amplification then used the entire amount of cDNA produced. Libraries were prepared in parallel using an identical number of PCR cycles. The study's own analysis went as follows. With a minimum of two reads required per UMI, MIGEC and MiXCR pulled out about 50,000 +/- 9,200 unique UMI-labeled TRB cDNA molecules from each library. Each library averaged approximately 40,000 +/- 10,000 functional in-frame TRB CDR3 nucleotide clonotypes without stop codons. After downsampling to 5000 UMI-labeled TRB molecules per sample, diversity metrics, including normalized Shannon-Wiener and Chao1, were computed in VDJtools. VDJtools computed clonotype-size-weighted physicochemical properties of the central five CDR3 residues: interaction energy, strength, volume and Kidera factor 4. Reprocessed by TCRdb, the reads give a single entry per CDR3 protein sequence, without DNA. The V and J calls here are based on TCRdb, not the publication. This sample's table lists about 24,000 distinct CDR3 sequences. About 4.3% of the sample belongs to the ten largest clones.

Each CD8+ T cell subset was flow-sorted in triplicate, and around 300,000 cells per subset were placed directly into RLT lysis buffer. To keep memory contaminants out, a stringent definition of naive CD8+ T cells was applied: CD45RO-CCR7+CD27+CD95-. Standard density gradient centrifugation was used to isolate peripheral blood mononuclear cells from buffy coats. Naive CXCR3-negative and CXCR3-positive CD8+ T cells were flow-sorted using a FACSAria III. Total RNA was extracted from sorted cells with an RNeasy Mini Kit. The data derive from a study of CXCR3-negative and CXCR3-positive naive CD8 T cells (dated by TCRdb to between 2019 and 2020). Background on the whole study: Approximately 130 million TRB reads were obtained in total, roughly 1.5 +/- 0.3 million reads per library. The TRBV-TRBJ cluster analysis covered naive subsets from five or six donors and memory cells from 3 donors. Diversity and physicochemical repertoire analyses were performed on about 12 donors pooled from two independent experiments.

Results and caveats for the whole study, not just this receptor: CXCR3 expression partially decreased after cryopreservation, so most assays used freshly isolated PBMCs. TRB CDR3s from CXCR3-positive naive cells showed higher hydrophobicity (lower Kidera factor 4), lower energy, and higher strength and volume indices than CXCR3-negative naive cells. Comparably high repertoire diversity was found in both naive subsets, whereas much lower repertoire diversity was found in memory CD8+ T cells. Because surface CD5, which is linked to self-reactivity in mice, was comparable between the naive subsets, TCR interaction strength was also inferred from TRB CDR3 physicochemical properties. TRBV-TRBJ usage was similar between naive CXCR3-negative and CXCR3-positive cells from the same donor, while memory cells showed distinct patterns.

The germline V gene provides CDR1 SGDLS and CDR2 YYNGEE. CDR3 length: 12 amino acids, cysteine to phenylalanine. No nucleotide data were recorded. The chain uses TRBV9 and TRBJ2-2. This sequence was found in a human donor in good health. Some clones in this sample may be carry-over from other donors' samples. The specimen was naive CXCR3- CD8+ T cells from blood. What the cell subset or site label conveys for this sample: CD45RO-CCR7+CD27+CD95- naive CD8+ T cells lacking CXCR3 (TNR3-). This receptor carries the CDR3 CASSVVSGELFF.